These T cell receptor beta chains were read from a single sample in a study of glioma-infiltrating T cells. TCRdb re-called the multiplex PCR reads through MiXCR, storing one row per CDR3 protein. The table records over 15,000 distinct CDR3 sequences, 55% to 70% of them present only once. Sequencing used glioma tissue, nonneoplastic brain tissue, or PBMCs (not recorded which). The receptors here all came from a human donor with low-grade glioma or glioblastoma, undergoing nonglioma brain surgery, or in good health (not recorded which). Each CDR3 is given with its conserved first and last residue. Fields, in order: J gene, V gene, CDR3 protein.

j_gene: TRBJ2-1
v_gene: TRBV7-6
CDR3aa: CASSPQDFGEQFF

j_gene: TRBJ2-1
v_gene: TRBV6-1
CDR3aa: CASSDRTGGSYNEQFF

j_gene: TRBJ1-2
v_gene: TRBV6-2/TRBV6-3
CDR3aa: CASSYQNDRGSGYTF

j_gene: TRBJ2-1
v_gene: TRBV18
CDR3aa: CDSSPRRRNEQFF

j_gene: TRBJ1-3
v_gene: TRBV6-1
CDR3aa: CASRRPGSSGNTIYF

j_gene: TRBJ1-4
v_gene: TRBV20-1
CDR3aa: CSAWNRDSGEKLFF

j_gene: TRBJ1-6
v_gene: TRBV28
CDR3aa: CATYSGGAINSPLHF

j_gene: TRBJ1-1
v_gene: TRBV6-1
CDR3aa: CASRAGLRRTEAFF

j_gene: TRBJ1-1
v_gene: TRBV27
CDR3aa: CASSLAVYTEAFF

j_gene: TRBJ1-1
v_gene: TRBV20-1
CDR3aa: CSAIKDLNTEAFF

j_gene: TRBJ1-4
v_gene: TRBV3-1
CDR3aa: CASSQTGVSEKLFF

j_gene: TRBJ2-3
v_gene: TRBV20-1
CDR3aa: CSASQGLDTDTQYF

j_gene: TRBJ1-5
v_gene: TRBV6-1
CDR3aa: CGVQGGFGNQPQHF

j_gene: TRBJ2-1
v_gene: TRBV20-1
CDR3aa: CSAPTSGGLYNEQFF

j_gene: TRBJ1-1
v_gene: TRBV28
CDR3aa: CASILWVLMNTEAFF

j_gene: TRBJ1-1
v_gene: TRBV18
CDR3aa: CASSPPAGGSVATFF

j_gene: TRBJ2-7
v_gene: TRBV28
CDR3aa: CASSSANGLAVGSYEQYF

j_gene: TRBJ2-2
v_gene: TRBV7-2
CDR3aa: CASSPRGTNTGELFF

j_gene: TRBJ2-1
v_gene: TRBV7-9
CDR3aa: CASSAGQAGEQFF

j_gene: TRBJ1-4
v_gene: TRBV6-2/TRBV6-3
CDR3aa: CASSYDRATNEKLFF

j_gene: TRBJ2-7
v_gene: TRBV6-1
CDR3aa: CASSEAREASYEQYF

j_gene: TRBJ1-1
v_gene: TRBV28
CDR3aa: CASSLLGANTEAFF

j_gene: TRBJ2-7
v_gene: TRBV6-2/TRBV6-3
CDR3aa: CASSYSGELYEQYF

j_gene: TRBJ1-5
v_gene: TRBV6-1
CDR3aa: CASSSTGVKGPQHF

j_gene: TRBJ1-1
v_gene: TRBV24-1
CDR3aa: CATLRSRNLNTEAFF

j_gene: TRBJ1-5
v_gene: TRBV2
CDR3aa: CAIGQGAINQPQHF

j_gene: TRBJ2-7
v_gene: TRBV19
CDR3aa: CASSALSGGLDYEQYF

j_gene: TRBJ1-5
v_gene: TRBV6-2/TRBV6-3
CDR3aa: CASSYTGFNQPQHF

j_gene: TRBJ2-7
v_gene: TRBV20-1
CDR3aa: CSARPTSGLLGYEQYF

j_gene: TRBJ1-1
v_gene: TRBV27
CDR3aa: CASSLGASTEAFF

j_gene: TRBJ1-3
v_gene: TRBV4-1
CDR3aa: CASTQDSASSGNTIYF

j_gene: TRBJ1-1
v_gene: TRBV7-9
CDR3aa: CASSSSDRVLTEAFF

j_gene: TRBJ2-2
v_gene: TRBV6-6
CDR3aa: CASSYTRGGNTGELFF

j_gene: TRBJ2-7
v_gene: TRBV7-6
CDR3aa: CASSLNGGTYEQYF

j_gene: TRBJ1-6
v_gene: TRBV15
CDR3aa: CATSRSQNNSPLHF

j_gene: TRBJ1-6
v_gene: TRBV20-1
CDR3aa: CSARDPWAHSPLHF

j_gene: TRBJ1-5
v_gene: TRBV4-3
CDR3aa: CASSQDNRGGSQPQHF

j_gene: TRBJ2-7
v_gene: TRBV6-1
CDR3aa: CASRSTRDTYGQYF

j_gene: TRBJ1-1
v_gene: TRBV6-5
CDR3aa: CASNQKGVTEAFF

j_gene: TRBJ1-1
v_gene: TRBV4-1
CDR3aa: CASSQERGGRTEAFF

j_gene: TRBJ1-1
v_gene: TRBV20-1
CDR3aa: CSATGGVMNTEAFF

j_gene: TRBJ2-7
v_gene: TRBV20-1
CDR3aa: CSAVFTGGMVYEQYF

j_gene: TRBJ1-5
v_gene: TRBV7-2
CDR3aa: CAQIGQSNQPQHF

j_gene: TRBJ2-1
v_gene: TRBV6-2/TRBV6-3
CDR3aa: CASSYDSSYNEQFF

j_gene: TRBJ1-1
v_gene: TRBV27
CDR3aa: CASREGRLMNTEAFF

j_gene: TRBJ2-1
v_gene: TRBV20-1
CDR3aa: CSAAPYNEQFF

j_gene: TRBJ1-1
v_gene: TRBV20-1
CDR3aa: CSARHSGRTEAFF

j_gene: TRBJ1-5
v_gene: TRBV24-1
CDR3aa: CATSDHAFNQPQHF

j_gene: TRBJ1-1
v_gene: TRBV25-1
CDR3aa: CASSEPGQTAFF

j_gene: TRBJ2-1
v_gene: TRBV20-1
CDR3aa: CSAREDWTETNNEQFF